The T cell receptor beta chain under discussion was sequenced for a study of T cells in localized non-small cell lung cancer. Assay: immunoSEQ multiplex PCR; the TCRdb copy retains only in-frame clones and omits some. Of more than 3,500 clones listed, around 24% are singletons. The table lists this clone with a few counts. V gave up 4 bases and J gave up 7 bases; unmatched junction bases: 12. The CDR3 contains 17 residues. Germline CDR1 is MNHGY and CDR2 is SAAAGT. The source was lung tumor tissue, collected before any cancer treatment. The TCR originated in a woman aged 35 to 69 with stage I lung adenocarcinoma. The chain combines TRBV6-8 with TRBJ2-1; 11 bases fit TRBD2. The CDR3 sequence: CASSFRSGGAKGNEQFF. CDR3 sequence (DNA): TGTGCCAGCAGTTTTCGTAGCGGGGGGGCCAAGGGGAATGAGCAGTTCTTC.